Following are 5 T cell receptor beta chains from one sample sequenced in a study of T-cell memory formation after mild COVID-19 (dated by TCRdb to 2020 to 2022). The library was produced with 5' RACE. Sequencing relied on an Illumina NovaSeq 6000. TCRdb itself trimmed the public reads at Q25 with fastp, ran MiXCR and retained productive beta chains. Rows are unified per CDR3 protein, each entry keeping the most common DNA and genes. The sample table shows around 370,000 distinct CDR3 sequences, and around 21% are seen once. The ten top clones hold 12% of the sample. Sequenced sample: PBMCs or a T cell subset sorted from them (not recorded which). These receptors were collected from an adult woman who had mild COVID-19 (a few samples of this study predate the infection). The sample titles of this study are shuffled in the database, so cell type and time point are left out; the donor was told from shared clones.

The CDR3 nucleotides read TGCGCCAGCAGCCACAACCGGGGAACCTACGAGCAGTACTTC. Amino acid sequence: CASSHNRGTYEQYF. The chain couples TRBV4-1 to TRBJ2-7, with a tentative D call TRBD2 (5 bases). The CDR3 totals 14 residues. Per germline, CDR1 MGHRA and CDR2 YSYEKL. Trimming removed 3 bases from V and 2 bases from J, with 11 bases in between.

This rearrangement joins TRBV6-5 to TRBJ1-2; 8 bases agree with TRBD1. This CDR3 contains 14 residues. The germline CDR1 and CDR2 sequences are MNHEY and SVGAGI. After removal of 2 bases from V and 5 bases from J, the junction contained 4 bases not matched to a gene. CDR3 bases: TGTGCCAGCAGTTACCGGACAGGGATTTATGGCTACACCTTC. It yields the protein CASSYRTGIYGYTF.

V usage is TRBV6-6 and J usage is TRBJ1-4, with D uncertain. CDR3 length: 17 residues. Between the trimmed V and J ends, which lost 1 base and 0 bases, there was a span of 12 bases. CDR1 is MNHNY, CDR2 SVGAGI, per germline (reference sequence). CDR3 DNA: TGTGCCAGCAGTTACTTCTGGGTGTCTGCAACTAATGAAAAACTGTTTTTT. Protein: CASSYFWVSATNEKLFF.

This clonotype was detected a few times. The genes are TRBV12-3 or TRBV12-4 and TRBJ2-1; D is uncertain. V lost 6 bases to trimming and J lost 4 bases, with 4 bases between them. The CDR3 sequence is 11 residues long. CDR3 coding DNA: TGTGCCAGCAGATCTTACAATGAGCAGTTCTTC. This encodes CASRSYNEQFF.

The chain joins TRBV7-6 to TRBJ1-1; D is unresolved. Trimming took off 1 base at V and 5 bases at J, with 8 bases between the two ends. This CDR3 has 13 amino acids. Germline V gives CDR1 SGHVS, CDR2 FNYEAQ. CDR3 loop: CASSLVWGTEAFF. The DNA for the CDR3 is TGTGCCAGCAGCTTAGTTTGGGGAACTGAAGCTTTCTTT.